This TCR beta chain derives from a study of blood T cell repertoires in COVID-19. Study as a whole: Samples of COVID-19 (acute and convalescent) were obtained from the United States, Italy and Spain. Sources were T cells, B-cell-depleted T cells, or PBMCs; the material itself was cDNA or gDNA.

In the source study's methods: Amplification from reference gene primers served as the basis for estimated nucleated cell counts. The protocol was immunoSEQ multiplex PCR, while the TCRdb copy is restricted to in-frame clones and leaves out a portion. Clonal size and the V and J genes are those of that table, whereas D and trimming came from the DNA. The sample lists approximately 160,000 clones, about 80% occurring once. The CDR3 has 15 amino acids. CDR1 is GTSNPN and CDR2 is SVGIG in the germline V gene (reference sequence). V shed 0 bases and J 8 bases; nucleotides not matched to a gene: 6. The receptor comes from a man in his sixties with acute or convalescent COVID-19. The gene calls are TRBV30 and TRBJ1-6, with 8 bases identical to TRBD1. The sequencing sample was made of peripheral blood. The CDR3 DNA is TGTGCCTGGAGTGTAGCGGGGACAGGTGATTCACCCCTCCACTTT. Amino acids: CAWSVAGTGDSPLHF.